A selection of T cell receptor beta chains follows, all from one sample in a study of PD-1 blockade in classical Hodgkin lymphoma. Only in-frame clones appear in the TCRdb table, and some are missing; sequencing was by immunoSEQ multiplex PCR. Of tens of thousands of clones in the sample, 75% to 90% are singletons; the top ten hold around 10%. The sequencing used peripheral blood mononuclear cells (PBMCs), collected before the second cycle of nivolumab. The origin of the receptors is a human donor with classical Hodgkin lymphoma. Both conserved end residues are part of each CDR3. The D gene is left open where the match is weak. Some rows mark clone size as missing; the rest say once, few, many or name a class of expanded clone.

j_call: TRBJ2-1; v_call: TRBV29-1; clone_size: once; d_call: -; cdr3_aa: CSVVLGDEQFF
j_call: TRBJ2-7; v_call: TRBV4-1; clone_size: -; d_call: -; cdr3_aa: CASSQNTAYEQYF
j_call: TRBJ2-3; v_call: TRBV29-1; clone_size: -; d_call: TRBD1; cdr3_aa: CSARTGFSTDTQYF
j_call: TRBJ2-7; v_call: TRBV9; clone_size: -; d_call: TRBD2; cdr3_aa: CASSVGPWTSGEKYEQYF
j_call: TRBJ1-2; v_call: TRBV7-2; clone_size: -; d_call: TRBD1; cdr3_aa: CASSRDRDPNYGYTF
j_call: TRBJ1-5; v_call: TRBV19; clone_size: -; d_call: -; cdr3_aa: CASSSSRVNQPQHF
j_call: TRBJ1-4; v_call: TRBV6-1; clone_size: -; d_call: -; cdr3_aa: CASSEGGQPGERQLFF
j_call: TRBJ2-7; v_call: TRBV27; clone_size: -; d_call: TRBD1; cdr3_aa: CASNRPGQIPPYEQYF
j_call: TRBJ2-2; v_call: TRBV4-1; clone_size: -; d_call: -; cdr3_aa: CASSLFIVYTGELFF
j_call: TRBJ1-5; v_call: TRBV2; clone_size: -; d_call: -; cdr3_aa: CASSSTDSNQPQHF
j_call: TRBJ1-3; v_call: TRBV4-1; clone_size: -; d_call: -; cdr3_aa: CASSQVNSGNTIYF
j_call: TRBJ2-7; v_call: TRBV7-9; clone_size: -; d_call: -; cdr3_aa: CASSLQMDYSYEQYF
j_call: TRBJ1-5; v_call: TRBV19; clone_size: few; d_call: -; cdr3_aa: CASCWTSNQPQHF
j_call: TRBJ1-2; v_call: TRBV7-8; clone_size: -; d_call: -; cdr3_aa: CASSLSRNYGYTF
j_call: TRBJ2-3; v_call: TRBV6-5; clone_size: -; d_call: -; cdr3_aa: CASSLGTSTDTQYF
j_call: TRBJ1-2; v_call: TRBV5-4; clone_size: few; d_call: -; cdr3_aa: CASSSQGGGYGYTF
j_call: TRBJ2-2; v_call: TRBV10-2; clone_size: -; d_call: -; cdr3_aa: CASSEYLGPGVPGELFF
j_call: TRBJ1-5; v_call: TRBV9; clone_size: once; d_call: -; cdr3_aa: CASSVDYNQPQHF
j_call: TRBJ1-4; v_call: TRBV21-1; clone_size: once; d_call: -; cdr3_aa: CASSKAREKLFF
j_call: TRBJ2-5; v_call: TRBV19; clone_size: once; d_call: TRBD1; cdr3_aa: CATGDRQETQYF
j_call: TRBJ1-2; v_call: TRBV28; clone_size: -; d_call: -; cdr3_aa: CASSLYRNYGYTF
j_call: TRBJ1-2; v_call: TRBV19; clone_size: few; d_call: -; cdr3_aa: CASRRGRDYGYTF
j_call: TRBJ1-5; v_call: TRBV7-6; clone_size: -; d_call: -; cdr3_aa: CASSLAAKSNQPQHF
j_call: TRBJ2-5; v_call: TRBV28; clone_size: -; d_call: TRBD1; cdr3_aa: CASSFPGTGGSETQYF
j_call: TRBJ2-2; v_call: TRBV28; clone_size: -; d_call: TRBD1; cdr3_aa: CASNGQGLLNTGELFF
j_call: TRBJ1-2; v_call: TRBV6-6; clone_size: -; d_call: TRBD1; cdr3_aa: CASRSGTDYGYTF
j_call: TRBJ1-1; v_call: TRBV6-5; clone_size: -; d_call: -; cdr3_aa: CASSYGVGTEAFF
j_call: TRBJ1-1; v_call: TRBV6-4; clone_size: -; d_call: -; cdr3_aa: CASSAGANTEAFF
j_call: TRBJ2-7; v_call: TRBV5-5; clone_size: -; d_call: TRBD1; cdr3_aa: CASSWTGGDYEQYF